This T cell receptor (beta chain) was found in a study of blood T cell repertoires in COVID-19. Study context: Material from acute and convalescent COVID-19 was sourced from the United States, Italy and Spain. PBMCs, B-cell-depleted T cells, or T cells provided the cDNA or gDNA that made up the material.

This CDR3 is built from 13 residues. The germline CDR1 and CDR2 sequences are KGHDR and SFDVKD. Between the trimmed V and J ends, which lost 9 bases and 6 bases, there was a span of 14 bases. Researchers sorted participants into cohorts using their self-reported clinical history. Profiled with immunoSEQ multiplex PCR; TCRdb holds only in-frame clones, not every one. The repertoire holds about 300,000 clones, with 90% as singletons. The V call is TRBV24-1, the J call TRBJ2-1; tentatively, D is TRBD2 (6 bases). The TCR was taken from a woman aged 18-29 years with acute COVID-19. Sequencing was performed on PBMCs or T cells enriched from blood (not recorded which). The CDR3 is CATSRRAGNEQFF. Written as DNA, the CDR3 is TGTGCCACCTCGAGGAGGGCCGGCAATGAGCAGTTCTTC.